What follows are 31 T cell receptor beta chains derived from one specimen sequenced in a study of CD8 T cells in Susac syndrome. cDNA came from approximately 0.5 to 1 ug RNA primed by random hexamers. TCRdb independently ran MiXCR on the immunoSEQ multiplex PCR reads; one entry per CDR3 protein. The sample yields 100,000 to 150,000 distinct CDR3 sequences, about 92% seen once. Sequenced: CD8+ T cells from PBMCs. The receptors stem from a human donor with multiple sclerosis.

This chain joins TRBV4-1 and TRBJ2-7; D may match TRBD1 or TRBD2 (5 bases each). CDR1 is MGHRA, CDR2 YSYEKL, per germline. The CDR3 runs to 13 residues. V was cut by 4 bases and J by 4 bases, with 11 bases left in between. Written as DNA, the CDR3 is TGCGCCAGCAGCCGGGGGTCCTCTTACGAGCAGTACGTC. As protein: CASSRGSSYEQYV.

The chain has TRBV2 and TRBJ1-6; a possible D gene is TRBD1 (5 bases). CDR3 length: 14 residues. Germline V CDR1 and CDR2: SNHLY, FYNNEI. V was pared by 9 bases and J by 9 bases, with 18 bases between. In DNA, the CDR3 is TGTGCCAGTATACCGGGACGCTTCGGTTCACCCCTCCACTTT. Translating it yields CASIPGRFGSPLHF.

The CDR3 DNA is TGTGCCAGCAGCCGAACTTTAGGACAGGGCACTGAAGCTTTCTTT. Encoded protein: CASSRTLGQGTEAFF. The chain carries TRBV9 and TRBJ1-1; 8 bases are a match to TRBD1. J gave up 4 bases and V 4 bases, and 9 bases lay outside the gene matches. The germline V gene has CDR1 SGDLS and CDR2 YYNGEE. The CDR3 has 15 residues.

This clonotype has a handful of counts. The chain recombines TRBV5-1 with TRBJ2-7; maybe TRBD1 (5 bases). Trimming stripped 0 bases from V and 5 bases from J, with 12 bases between. CDR3 size: 14 residues. The germline V gene encodes CDR1 SGHRS and CDR2 YFSETQ. CDR3 DNA sequence: TGCGCCAGCAGCTTGGAGGGGCTTCGGGACGAGCAGTACTTC. It translates to CASSLEGLRDEQYF.

V is TRBV5-6 and J is TRBJ2-3, with D perhaps being TRBD1 or TRBD2 (5 bases each). This CDR3 spans 15 amino acids. CDR1 and CDR2 from the germline V gene are SGHDT and YYEEEE. V lost 2 bases and J lost 3, with 13 bases in between. The CDR3 sequence: CASSFGTPRTDTQYF. For the CDR3, the DNA is TGTGCCAGCAGCTTCGGGACCCCTAGAACAGATACGCAGTATTTT. The variable domain in full, with the rest retrieved from reference TRBV5-6 and TRBJ2-3, is DAGVTQSPTHLIKTRGQQVTLRCSPKSGHDTVSWYQQALGQGPQFIFQYYEEEERQRGNFPDRFSGHQFPNYSSELNVNALLLGDSALYLCASSFGTPRTDTQYFGPGTRLTVL.

CDR3 nucleotides: TGTGCCAGCAGCTTAGGTATTTTGGGCAATGAGCAGTTCTTC. Its translation is CASSLGILGNEQFF. The chain links TRBV7-9 to TRBJ2-1; the D is unclear. There are 14 residues in the CDR3. Germline lookup yields CDR1 SEHNR and CDR2 FQNEAQ (reference sequence). V lost 1 base and J lost 6, with 10 bases in between.

The J gene is TRBJ1-1, the V gene TRBV30; 8 positions agree with TRBD1. The trim removed 4 bases at V and 5 bases at J, leaving 6 bases unmatched. Germline V CDR1 and CDR2: GTSNPN, SVGIG (reference sequence). This CDR3 is built from 13 residues. In nucleotides, the CDR3 is TGTGCCTGGACCACAGGGGGGAGGACTGAAGCTTTCTTT. Translated: CAWTTGGRTEAFF.

The rearrangement joins TRBV21-1 to TRBJ2-5. TRBV21-1 is a documented pseudogene. CDR3 size: 10 residues. CDR3 sequence: CASSKETQYF. The CDR3 DNA reads as TGTGCCAGCAGCAAGGAGACCCAGTACTTC.

V usage is TRBV16 and J usage is TRBJ1-2; no clear D. There are 13 residues in the CDR3. The V gene's germline CDR1 is KGHSY and CDR2 FQNENV. V gave up 5 bases and J gave up 2 bases, with 9 bases separating them. The CDR3 coding sequence is TGTGCCAGCAGCTCATCGCTAAACTATGGCTACACCTTC. This codes for CASSSSLNYGYTF. Based on the CDR3 plus reference TRBV16 and TRBJ1-2, the full variable domain is GEEVAQTPKHLVRGEGQKAKLYCAPIKGHSYVFWYQQVLKNEFKFLISFQNENVFDETGMPKERFSAKCLPNSPCSLEIQATKLEDSAVYFCASSSSLNYGYTFGSGTRLTVV.

The rearrangement links TRBV28 to TRBJ1-4, with a tentative D call TRBD1 (6 bases). The V gene's germline CDR1 is MDHEN and CDR2 SYDVKM. CDR3 length equals 15 residues. Trimming removed 5 bases at V and 5 bases at J, with 15 bases between. The CDR3 DNA follows: TGTGCCAGCAGTACCCGACAGGAGTCGAATGAAAAACTGTTTTTT. Amino acid sequence: CASSTRQESNEKLFF.

J is TRBJ1-4 and V is TRBV9; D gene uncertain. CDR3 length: 13 amino acids. Trimming removed 2 bases at V and 8 bases at J, with 10 bases between. Per the germline V gene, CDR1 is SGDLS and CDR2 is YYNGEE. The CDR3 reads CASSVVHGEKLFF. CDR3 bases: TGTGCCAGCAGCGTGGTGCATGGGGAAAAACTGTTTTTT.

The chain recombines TRBV7-9 with TRBJ1-1, with 7 positions matching TRBD1. The germline V gene has CDR1 SEHNR and CDR2 FQNEAQ (reference sequence). J was trimmed by 0 bases and V by 4 bases; bases with no gene match: 8. This CDR3 has 16 amino acids. CDR3 loop: CASSYEPGQMNTEAFF. The DNA for the CDR3 is TGTGCCAGCAGCTACGAACCGGGACAGATGAACACTGAAGCTTTCTTT.

This chain connects TRBV2 to TRBJ1-2; 7 bases map to TRBD1. This CDR3 has 13 residues. From germline, CDR1 is SNHLY and CDR2 FYNNEI. V shed 8 bases and J 3 bases; nucleotides not matched to a gene: 6. The CDR3 nucleotides read TGTGCCAGCCCGGGGACAGCGGACTATGGCTACACCTTC. Translated: CASPGTADYGYTF.

The rearrangement uses TRBV3-1 and TRBJ2-7; D may be TRBD1 or TRBD2 (5 bases each). Germline-derived CDR1 and CDR2 are LGHDT and YNNKEL (reference sequence). The V gene lost 3 bases and the J gene lost 7 bases, with 19 bases spanning the gap. This CDR3 comprises 15 residues. The CDR3, as DNA: TGTGCCAGCAGCCATGGGGTGGGACCAGGATGGGAGCAGTACTTC. It specifies CASSHGVGPGWEQYF.

The gene calls are TRBV3-1 and TRBJ1-2; no clear D gene. CDR1 and CDR2 from the germline V gene are LGHDT and YNNKEL (reference sequence). The CDR3 sequence is 13 residues long. V lost 7 bases, J lost 0 bases, and 9 bases lay in between. The CDR3 coding sequence is TGTGCCAGCACCCCAGGATCTAACTATGGCTACACCTTC. It specifies CASTPGSNYGYTF.

This sequence joins TRBV12-3 or TRBV12-4 and TRBJ2-7, with TRBD2 identical over 9 bases. Trimming cost V 6 bases and J 6 bases; bases outside gene matches: 3. This CDR3 contains 12 residues. The CDR3 DNA sequence: TGTGCCAGCAGCCCGGGACTAGCCGAGCAGTACGTC. Its translation: CASSPGLAEQYV.

V gene TRBV7-8 combines with J gene TRBJ2-7; 12 positions agree with TRBD2. Unmatched junction bases numbered 6, after V lost 0 bases and J lost 3 bases. CDR1 and CDR2 from the germline V gene are SGHVS and FQNEAQ. This CDR3 contains 17 residues. The CDR3 protein is CASSLATGLAGLYEQYV. CDR3 bases: TGTGCCAGCAGCTTAGCTACGGGACTAGCGGGTCTCTACGAGCAGTACGTC.

In its sample, this clonotype was seen once. The rearrangement joins TRBV12-3 or TRBV12-4 to TRBJ1-1; D unclear. The CDR3 length is 14 residues. With 2 bases removed from V and 2 bases from J, the gap between germline ends came to 9 bases. This CDR3 reads CASSLNSLNTEAFF. The CDR3 region has the DNA TGTGCCAGCAGTTTAAACAGCCTCAACACTGAAGCTTTCTTT.

J is TRBJ1-5 and V is TRBV24-1; D is unresolved. There are 14 residues in the CDR3. Trimming shortened V by 3 bases and J by 6 bases, and 11 bases separated the two germline ends. From germline, CDR1 is KGHDR and CDR2 SFDVKD. The CDR3 DNA is TGTGCCACCAGTGATCCTAGGGAGCCTCAGCCCCAGCATTTT. Its protein is CATSDPREPQPQHF.

The chain employs TRBV6-6 and TRBJ2-7; D ambiguous. Trimming removed 6 bases from V and 7 bases from J, with 10 bases in between. CDR3 length equals 11 residues. CDR1 and CDR2 from the germline V gene are MNHNY and SVGAGI (reference sequence). The CDR3 region is CASSYGPEQYF. DNA for the CDR3: TGTGCCAGCAGCTACGGGCCAGAGCAGTACTTC.

There are a few counts of this clonotype. The V call is TRBV23-1, the J call TRBJ1-6, with TRBD1 as a possible D gene (6 bases). TRBV23-1 falls under the ORF class, with uncertain function. The germline V and J ends were trimmed by 1 base and 9 bases, with 19 bases remaining between them. The CDR3 is made up of 17 amino acids. CDR3 bases: TGCGCCAGCAGTCAATTAGGGGGGGAGGCGTTCGGTTCACCCCTCCACTTT. It encodes CASSQLGGEAFGSPLHF.

This chain connects TRBV6-4 to TRBJ2-2; the D is unclear. The V end lost 5 bases, the J end lost 4 bases, and 11 bases lay between the germline ends. Germline V CDR1 and CDR2: MRHNA, SNTAGT. This CDR3 contains 14 residues. CDR3 sequence: CASSTTPRTGELFF. The CDR3 bases are TGTGCCAGCAGTACTACCCCTCGCACCGGGGAGCTGTTTTTT.

This chain links TRBV6-6 with TRBJ1-1, with D possibly matching TRBD1 (5 bases). CDR1 and CDR2 from the germline V gene are MNHNY and SVGAGI (reference sequence). V dropped 4 bases and J dropped 3 bases, with 18 bases sitting between them. CDR3 length: 16 amino acids. DNA of the CDR3: TGTGCCAGCAGTTTGAAGGGGCGCAGGGTGGACACTGAAGCTTTCTTT. It yields the protein CASSLKGRRVDTEAFF.

V gene TRBV9 combines with J gene TRBJ2-2; no clear D gene. Germline CDR1 and CDR2: SGDLS and YYNGEE. V shed 1 base and J shed 5 bases, with 6 bases lying between them. The CDR3 covers 13 residues. The CDR3 loop reads CASSVLGTGELFF. CDR3 coding DNA: TGTGCCAGCAGCGTATTAGGAACCGGGGAGCTGTTTTTT.

The chain carries TRBV9 and TRBJ2-1; 8 bases are a match to TRBD2. V was pared by 4 bases and J by 6 bases, with 9 bases of the junction left unmatched. This CDR3 comprises 15 residues. Germline V gene sequence: CDR1 SGDLS, CDR2 YYNGEE. The CDR3 here is CASSLSGRDANEQFF. In DNA, the CDR3 is TGTGCCAGCAGCCTCAGCGGGAGAGATGCCAATGAGCAGTTCTTC.

The V call is TRBV2, the J call TRBJ1-1; D possibly corresponds to TRBD1 (5 bases). From germline, CDR1 is SNHLY and CDR2 FYNNEI. This CDR3 is 15 amino acids long. Trimming shortened V by 5 bases and J by 4 bases, and 17 bases separated the two germline ends. The CDR3 loop reads CASSPGLSGATEAFF. CDR3 nucleotide sequence: TGTGCCAGCAGTCCGGGACTTAGCGGGGCCACTGAAGCTTTCTTT.

The J gene is TRBJ2-1, the V gene TRBV4-1, with D possibly being TRBD2 (5 bases). The CDR3 has 12 amino acids. Germline CDR1 and CDR2: MGHRA and YSYEKL. V was clipped by 0 bases and J by 8 bases, with 5 bases between them. The CDR3 spells CASSQDGDEQFF. Written as DNA, the CDR3 is TGCGCCAGCAGCCAAGACGGGGATGAGCAGTTCTTC.

This rearrangement joins TRBV12-3 or TRBV12-4 to TRBJ1-1; possibly TRBD1 for D (6 bases). V lost 6 bases, J lost 5 bases, and 13 bases lay in between. CDR3 size: 13 residues. CDR3 nucleotide sequence: TGTGCCAGCAGGGGCAGGGGCGAAACTGAAGCTTTCTTT. Encoded protein: CASRGRGETEAFF.

V is TRBV18 and J is TRBJ1-5, with D unresolved. Trimming pared 2 bases from V and 4 bases from J, leaving 9 bases between. Germline V gene sequence: CDR1 KGHSH, CDR2 LQKENI. The CDR3 spans 14 residues. The CDR3 here is CASSPLSVNQPQHF. CDR3 nucleotides: TGTGCCAGCTCACCATTGTCGGTAAATCAGCCCCAGCATTTT.

This clonotype appeared a single time. This sequence joins TRBV4-1 and TRBJ2-7; 7 bases agree with TRBD2. V gave up 3 bases and J gave up 3 bases; unmatched junction bases: 8. Germline CDR1 and CDR2: MGHRA and YSYEKL. This CDR3 is 15 amino acids long. CDR3 coding DNA: TGCGCCAGCAGCCATTCCGCGGGAGTATACTACGAGCAGTACGTC. It translates to CASSHSAGVYYEQYV.

The gene calls are TRBV12-5 and TRBJ1-2, with D possibly matching TRBD1 (6 bases). V was clipped by 5 bases and J by 6 bases, with 10 bases between them. The CDR3 covers 12 residues. CDR1 LGHNT and CDR2 FRNRAP come from the germline V gene. The CDR3 reads CASGLQGNGYTF. In DNA, the CDR3 is TGTGCTAGTGGTCTACAGGGAAATGGCTACACCTTC.